The present entry profiles one TCR beta chain with its context. In the original processing: Amplification of reference gene primers was used by the study to estimate nucleated cell counts. This table comes from immunoSEQ multiplex PCR, and its TCRdb copy is limited to in-frame clones, with some not included. That table furnishes V, J and clone size, whereas the DNA furnished D and trimming. The table has approximately 270,000 clones, around 88% seen once. CDR3 length: 15 residues. With 4 bases clipped from V and 2 bases from J, the junction kept 4 bases outside the gene matches. Germline V gene lookup returns CDR1 SGHTA and CDR2 FQGNSA. This record belongs to a study of blood T cell repertoires in COVID-19. For the study at large: Samples of COVID-19 (acute and convalescent) were obtained from the United States, Italy and Spain. PBMCs, B-cell-depleted T cells, or T cells provided the cDNA or gDNA that made up the material.

This clonotype originated in a man older than 75 with acute or convalescent COVID-19. Material: peripheral blood. This chain connects TRBV7-2 to TRBJ1-5; 8 positions match TRBD1. For the CDR3, the DNA is TGTGCCAGCAGCTCGGGACAGGCGGGCAATCAGCCCCAGCATTTT. It encodes CASSSGQAGNQPQHF.